These 8 T cell receptor beta chains were sequenced from one sample in a study of T cell responses to AZD1222 COVID-19 vaccine. Clones were read by immunoSEQ multiplex PCR, and TCRdb kept only the in-frame ones, dropping some. The repertoire holds about 110,000 clones, with about nine tenths as singletons. Sample: peripheral blood, taken on day 0 of AZD1222 vaccination. These TCRs come from an adult in good health.

This chain uses TRBV5-1 with TRBJ2-7, with 7 bases aligning to TRBD1. The V and J ends lost 4 bases and 4 bases, in that order; junction bases with no gene match: 8. CDR3 length: 14 residues. Per the germline V gene, CDR1 is SGHRS and CDR2 is YFSETQ. CDR3 nucleotides: TGCGCCAGCAGCACCGAGAGACAGGGATACGAGCAGTACTTC. Its protein is CASSTERQGYEQYF.

This clone has only one observation. The chain carries TRBV5-1 and TRBJ1-2, with 10 nucleotides matching TRBD1. The CDR3 has 15 residues. V trimming: 0 bases; J trimming: 6 bases; junction bases outside the gene matches: 5. The germline V gene has CDR1 SGHRS and CDR2 YFSETQ. CDR3 in amino acids: CASSLDGTGEDGYTF. The CDR3 nucleotides read TGCGCCAGCAGCTTGGATGGGACAGGGGAGGATGGCTACACCTTC.

CDR3 nucleotide sequence: TGTGCCAGCAGCTTAGCCGGGGGGACGGGAAACACCATATATTTT. Translation gives CASSLAGGTGNTIYF. V is TRBV7-3 and J is TRBJ1-3; D perhaps matches TRBD1 (5 bases). V was shortened by 2 bases and J by 4 bases, with 12 bases between the two germline ends. This CDR3 contains 15 residues. Germline values: CDR1 SGHTA, CDR2 FQGTGA.

This rearrangement joins TRBV7-9 to TRBJ2-3, with D perhaps being TRBD1 or TRBD2 (5 bases each). CDR1 and CDR2 (germline): SEHNR, FQNEAQ (reference sequence). V dropped 1 base and J dropped 5 bases, with 10 bases sitting between them. The CDR3 extends over 14 amino acids. For the CDR3, the DNA is TGTGCCAGCAGCTTAGGAGGGGCGGGAGATACGCAGTATTTT. Protein: CASSLGGAGDTQYF. Combining the CDR3 with reference TRBV7-9 and TRBJ2-3 gives the whole variable domain DTGVSQNPRHKITKRGQNVTFRCDPISEHNRLYWYRQTLGQGPEFLTYFQNEAQLEKSRLLSDRFSAERPKGSFSTLEIQRTEQGDSAMYLCASSLGGAGDTQYFGPGTRLTVL.

The chain joins TRBV28 to TRBJ2-2, with D maybe TRBD1 (6 bases). The ends were cut back, 5 bases at V and 4 bases at J, with 11 bases in the middle. CDR1 and CDR2 (germline): MDHEN, SYDVKM. The CDR3 extends over 14 amino acids. The CDR3 loop is CASSPFRGTGELFF. The DNA for the CDR3 is TGTGCCAGCAGTCCCTTCAGGGGCACCGGGGAGCTGTTTTTT.

The V gene is TRBV25-1, the J gene TRBJ2-3; D possibly corresponds to TRBD2 (5 bases). Germline values: CDR1 MGHDK, CDR2 SYGVNS. Trimming removed 1 base from V and 5 bases from J, with 10 bases in between. The CDR3 is made up of 14 amino acids. The DNA of the CDR3 is TGTGCCAGCAGTGAATTTCTTCGGGAAGATACGCAGTATTTT. Encoded protein: CASSEFLREDTQYF.

This clone has a handful of counts. This sequence joins TRBV29-1 and TRBJ1-1; D not resolved. The CDR3 runs 12 residues. Trimming cost V 7 bases and J 4 bases, with 13 bases left between them. CDR1 SQVTM and CDR2 ANQGSEA come from the germline V gene. CDR3 residues: CSGTYSGTEAFF. CDR3 sequence (DNA): TGCAGCGGTACCTACTCGGGCACTGAAGCTTTCTTT.

The chain carries TRBV27 and TRBJ2-7; the D is unclear. Germline CDR1 MNHEY, CDR2 SMNVEV (reference sequence). Trimming took 6 bases from V and 0 from J, leaving 12 bases between them. The CDR3 totals 14 residues. The CDR3 protein is CASSWRPSSYEQYF. The CDR3 DNA is TGTGCCAGCAGCTGGCGCCCGAGCTCCTACGAGCAGTACTTC.